This T cell receptor (beta chain) was sequenced during a study of blood T cell repertoires in COVID-19. This CDR3 is built from 11 residues. The V gene lost 6 bases and the J gene lost 10 bases, with 10 bases spanning the gap. TCRdb's copy holds only in-frame clones and misses some; the assay was immunoSEQ multiplex PCR. The sample includes 150,000 to 190,000 clones, approximately 80% of them seen just once. This clonotype originated in a woman older than 75 with acute or convalescent COVID-19. The chain joins TRBV12-3 or TRBV12-4 to TRBJ2-1; D remains ambiguous. The specimen sequenced was peripheral blood. For the CDR3, the DNA is TGTGCCAGCAGCCGAGCAATGGAGCAGTTCTTC. It translates to CASSRAMEQFF.